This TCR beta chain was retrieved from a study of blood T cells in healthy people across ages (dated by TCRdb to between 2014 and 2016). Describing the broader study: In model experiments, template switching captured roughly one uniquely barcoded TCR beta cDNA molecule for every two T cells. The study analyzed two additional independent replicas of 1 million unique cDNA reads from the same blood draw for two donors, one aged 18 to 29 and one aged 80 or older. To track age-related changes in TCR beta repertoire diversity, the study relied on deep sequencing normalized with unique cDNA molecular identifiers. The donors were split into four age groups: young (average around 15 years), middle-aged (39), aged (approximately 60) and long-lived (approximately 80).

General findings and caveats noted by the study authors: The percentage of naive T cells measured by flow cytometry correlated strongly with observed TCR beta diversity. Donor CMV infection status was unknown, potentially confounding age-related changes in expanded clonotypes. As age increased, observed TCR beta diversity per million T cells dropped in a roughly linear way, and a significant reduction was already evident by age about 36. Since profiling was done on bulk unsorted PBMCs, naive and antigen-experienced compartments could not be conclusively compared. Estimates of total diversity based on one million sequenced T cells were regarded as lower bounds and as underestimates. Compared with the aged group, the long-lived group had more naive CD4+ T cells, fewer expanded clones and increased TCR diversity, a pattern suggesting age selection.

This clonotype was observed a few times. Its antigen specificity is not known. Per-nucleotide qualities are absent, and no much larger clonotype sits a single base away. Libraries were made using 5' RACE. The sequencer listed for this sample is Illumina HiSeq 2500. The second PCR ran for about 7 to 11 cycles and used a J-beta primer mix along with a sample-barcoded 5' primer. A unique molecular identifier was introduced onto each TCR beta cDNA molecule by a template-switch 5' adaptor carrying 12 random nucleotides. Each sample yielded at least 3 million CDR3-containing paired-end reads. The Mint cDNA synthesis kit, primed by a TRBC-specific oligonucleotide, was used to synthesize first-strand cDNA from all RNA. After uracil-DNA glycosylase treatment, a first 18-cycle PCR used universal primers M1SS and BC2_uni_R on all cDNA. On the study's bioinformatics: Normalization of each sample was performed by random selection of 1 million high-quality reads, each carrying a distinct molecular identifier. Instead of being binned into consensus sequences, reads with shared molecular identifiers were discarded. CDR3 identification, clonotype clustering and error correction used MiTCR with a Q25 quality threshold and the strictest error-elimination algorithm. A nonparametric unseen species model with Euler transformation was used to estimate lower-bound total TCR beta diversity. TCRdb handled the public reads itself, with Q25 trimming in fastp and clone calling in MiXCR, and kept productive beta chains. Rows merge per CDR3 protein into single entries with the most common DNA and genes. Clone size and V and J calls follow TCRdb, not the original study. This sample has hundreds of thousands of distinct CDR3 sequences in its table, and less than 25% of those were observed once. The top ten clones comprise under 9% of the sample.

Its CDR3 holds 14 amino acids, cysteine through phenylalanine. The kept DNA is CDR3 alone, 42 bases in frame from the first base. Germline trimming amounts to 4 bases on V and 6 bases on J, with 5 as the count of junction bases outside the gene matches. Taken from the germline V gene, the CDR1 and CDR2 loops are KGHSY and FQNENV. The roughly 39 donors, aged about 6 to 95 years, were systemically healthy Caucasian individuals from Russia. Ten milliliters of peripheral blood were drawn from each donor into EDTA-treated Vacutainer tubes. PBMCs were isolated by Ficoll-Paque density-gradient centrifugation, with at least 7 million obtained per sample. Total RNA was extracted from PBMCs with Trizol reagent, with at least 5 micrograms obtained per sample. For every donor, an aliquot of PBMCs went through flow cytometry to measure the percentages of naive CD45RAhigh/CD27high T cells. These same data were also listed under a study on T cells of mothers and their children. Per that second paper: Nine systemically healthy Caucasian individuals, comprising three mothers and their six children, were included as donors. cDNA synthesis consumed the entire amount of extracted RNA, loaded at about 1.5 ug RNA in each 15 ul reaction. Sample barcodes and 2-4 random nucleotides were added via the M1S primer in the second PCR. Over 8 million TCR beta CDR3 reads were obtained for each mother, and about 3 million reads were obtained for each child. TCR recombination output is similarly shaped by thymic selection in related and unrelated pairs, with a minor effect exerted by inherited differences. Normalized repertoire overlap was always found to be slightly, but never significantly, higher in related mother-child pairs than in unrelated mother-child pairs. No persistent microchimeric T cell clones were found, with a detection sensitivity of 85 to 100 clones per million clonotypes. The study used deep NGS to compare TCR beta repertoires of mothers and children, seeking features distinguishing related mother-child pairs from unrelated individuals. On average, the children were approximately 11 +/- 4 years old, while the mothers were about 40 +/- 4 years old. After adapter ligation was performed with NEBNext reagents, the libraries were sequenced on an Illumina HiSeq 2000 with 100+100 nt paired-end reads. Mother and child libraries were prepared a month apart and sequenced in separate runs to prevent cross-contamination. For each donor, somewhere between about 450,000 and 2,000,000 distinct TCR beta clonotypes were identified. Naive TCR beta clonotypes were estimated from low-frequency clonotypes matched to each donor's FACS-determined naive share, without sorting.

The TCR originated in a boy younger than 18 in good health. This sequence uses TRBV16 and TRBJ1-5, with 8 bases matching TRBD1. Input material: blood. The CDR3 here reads CASSPLTGAQPQHF. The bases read TGTGCCAGCAGCCCACTGACAGGGGCTCAGCCCCAGCATTTT.